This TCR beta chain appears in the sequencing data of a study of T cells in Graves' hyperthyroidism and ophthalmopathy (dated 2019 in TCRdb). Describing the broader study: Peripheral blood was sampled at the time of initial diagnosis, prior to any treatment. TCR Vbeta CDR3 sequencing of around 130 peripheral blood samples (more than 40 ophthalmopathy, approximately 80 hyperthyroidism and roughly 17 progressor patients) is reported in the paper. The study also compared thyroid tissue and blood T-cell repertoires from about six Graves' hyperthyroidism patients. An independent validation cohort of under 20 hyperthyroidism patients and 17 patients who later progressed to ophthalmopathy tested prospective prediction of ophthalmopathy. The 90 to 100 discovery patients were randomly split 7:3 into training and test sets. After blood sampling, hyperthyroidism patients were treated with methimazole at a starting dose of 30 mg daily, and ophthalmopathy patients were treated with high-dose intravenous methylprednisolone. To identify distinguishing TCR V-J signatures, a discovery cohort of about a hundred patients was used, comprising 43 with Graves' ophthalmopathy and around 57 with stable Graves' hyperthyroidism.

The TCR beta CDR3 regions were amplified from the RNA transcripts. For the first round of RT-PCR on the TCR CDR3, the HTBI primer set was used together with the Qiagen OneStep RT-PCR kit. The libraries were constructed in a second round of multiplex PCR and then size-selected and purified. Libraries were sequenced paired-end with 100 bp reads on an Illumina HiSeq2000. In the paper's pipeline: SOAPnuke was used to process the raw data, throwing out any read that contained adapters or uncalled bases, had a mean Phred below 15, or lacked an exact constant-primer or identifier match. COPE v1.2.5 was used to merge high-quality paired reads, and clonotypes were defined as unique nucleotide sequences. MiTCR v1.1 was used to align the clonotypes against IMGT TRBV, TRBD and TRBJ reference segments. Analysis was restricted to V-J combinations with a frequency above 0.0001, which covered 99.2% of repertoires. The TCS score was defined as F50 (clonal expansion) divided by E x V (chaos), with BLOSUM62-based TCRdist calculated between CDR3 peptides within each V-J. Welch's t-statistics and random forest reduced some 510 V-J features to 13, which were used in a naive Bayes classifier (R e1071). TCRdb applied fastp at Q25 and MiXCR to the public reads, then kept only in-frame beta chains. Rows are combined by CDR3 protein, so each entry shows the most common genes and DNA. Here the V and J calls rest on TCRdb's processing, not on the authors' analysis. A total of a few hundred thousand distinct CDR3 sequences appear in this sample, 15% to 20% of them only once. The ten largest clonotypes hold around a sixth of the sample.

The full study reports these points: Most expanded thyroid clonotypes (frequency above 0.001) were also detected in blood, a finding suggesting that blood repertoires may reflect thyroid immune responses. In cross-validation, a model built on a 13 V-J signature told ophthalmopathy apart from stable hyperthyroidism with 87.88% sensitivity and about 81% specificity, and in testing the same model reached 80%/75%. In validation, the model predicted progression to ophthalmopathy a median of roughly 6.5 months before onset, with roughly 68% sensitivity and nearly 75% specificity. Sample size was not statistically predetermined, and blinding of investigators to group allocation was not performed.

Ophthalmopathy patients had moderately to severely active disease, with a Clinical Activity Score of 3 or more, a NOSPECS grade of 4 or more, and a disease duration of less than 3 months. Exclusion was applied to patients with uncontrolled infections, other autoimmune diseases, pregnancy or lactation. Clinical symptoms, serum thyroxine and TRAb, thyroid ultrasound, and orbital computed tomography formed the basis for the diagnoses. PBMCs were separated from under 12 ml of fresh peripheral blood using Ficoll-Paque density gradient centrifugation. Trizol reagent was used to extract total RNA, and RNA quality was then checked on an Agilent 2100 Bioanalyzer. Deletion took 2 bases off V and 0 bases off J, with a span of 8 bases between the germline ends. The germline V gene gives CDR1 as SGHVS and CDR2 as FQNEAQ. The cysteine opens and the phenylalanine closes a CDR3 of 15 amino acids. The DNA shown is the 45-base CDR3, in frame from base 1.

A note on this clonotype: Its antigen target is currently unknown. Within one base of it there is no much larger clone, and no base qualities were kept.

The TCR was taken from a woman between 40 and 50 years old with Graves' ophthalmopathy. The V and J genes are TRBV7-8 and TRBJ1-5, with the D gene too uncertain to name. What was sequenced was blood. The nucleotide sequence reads TGTGCCAGCAGCTTAAGAGAGGGTAGCAATCAGCCCCAGCATTTT. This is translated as CASSLREGSNQPQHF.